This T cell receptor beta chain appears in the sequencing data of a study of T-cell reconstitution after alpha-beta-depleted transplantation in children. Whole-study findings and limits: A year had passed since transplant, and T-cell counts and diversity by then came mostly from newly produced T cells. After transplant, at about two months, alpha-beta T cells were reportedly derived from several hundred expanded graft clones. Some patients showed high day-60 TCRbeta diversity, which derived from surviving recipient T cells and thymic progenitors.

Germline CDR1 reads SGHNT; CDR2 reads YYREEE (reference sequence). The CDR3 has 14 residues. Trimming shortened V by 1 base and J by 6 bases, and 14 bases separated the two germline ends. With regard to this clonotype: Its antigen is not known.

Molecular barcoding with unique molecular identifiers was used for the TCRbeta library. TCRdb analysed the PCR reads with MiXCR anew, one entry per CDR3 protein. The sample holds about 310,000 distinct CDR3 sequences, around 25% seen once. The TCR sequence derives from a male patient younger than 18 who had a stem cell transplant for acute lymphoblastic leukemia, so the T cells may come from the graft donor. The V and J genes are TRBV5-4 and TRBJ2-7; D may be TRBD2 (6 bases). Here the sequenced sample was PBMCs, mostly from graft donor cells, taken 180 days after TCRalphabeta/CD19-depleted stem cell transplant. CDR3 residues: CASSLIRTKGEQYF. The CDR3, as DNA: TGTGCCAGCAGCTTGATTCGGACTAAAGGCGAGCAGTACTTC.